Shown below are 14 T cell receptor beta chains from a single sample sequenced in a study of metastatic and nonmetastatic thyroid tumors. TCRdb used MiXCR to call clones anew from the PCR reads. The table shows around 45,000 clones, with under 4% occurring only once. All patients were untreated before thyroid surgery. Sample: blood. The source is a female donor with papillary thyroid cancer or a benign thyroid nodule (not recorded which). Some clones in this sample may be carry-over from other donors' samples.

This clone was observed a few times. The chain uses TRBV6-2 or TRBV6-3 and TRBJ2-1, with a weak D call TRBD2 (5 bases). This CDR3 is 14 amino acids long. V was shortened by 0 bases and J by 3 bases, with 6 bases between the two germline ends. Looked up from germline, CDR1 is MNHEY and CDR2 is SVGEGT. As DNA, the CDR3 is TGTGCCAGCAGTTACTCGAGGGTCTACAATGAGCAGTTCTTC. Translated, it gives CASSYSRVYNEQFF.

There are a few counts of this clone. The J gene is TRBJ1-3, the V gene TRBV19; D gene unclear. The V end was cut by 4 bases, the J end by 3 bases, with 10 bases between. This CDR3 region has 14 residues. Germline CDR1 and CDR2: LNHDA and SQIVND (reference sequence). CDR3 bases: TGTGCCAGTAGTAGAGGAACCGTTGGAAACACCATATATTTT. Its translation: CASSRGTVGNTIYF. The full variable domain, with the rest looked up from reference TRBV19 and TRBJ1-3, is DGGITQSPKYLFRKEGQNVTLSCEQNLNHDAMYWYRQDPGQGLRLIYYSQIVNDFQKGDIAEGYSVSREKKESFPLTVTSAQKNPTAFYLCASSRGTVGNTIYFGEGSWLTVV.

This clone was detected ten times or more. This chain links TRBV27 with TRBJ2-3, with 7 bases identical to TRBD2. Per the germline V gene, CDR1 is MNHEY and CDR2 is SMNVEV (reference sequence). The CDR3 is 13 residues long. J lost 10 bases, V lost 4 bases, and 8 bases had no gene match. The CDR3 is CASSSETRGAQYF. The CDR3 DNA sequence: TGTGCCAGCAGTTCCGAAACCCGGGGGGCGCAGTATTTT.

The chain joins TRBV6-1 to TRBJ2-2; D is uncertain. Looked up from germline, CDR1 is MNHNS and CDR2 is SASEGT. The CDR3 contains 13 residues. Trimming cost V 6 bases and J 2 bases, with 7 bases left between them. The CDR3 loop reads CASRALNTGELFF. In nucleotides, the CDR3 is TGTGCCAGCAGGGCCCTCAACACCGGGGAGCTGTTTTTT.

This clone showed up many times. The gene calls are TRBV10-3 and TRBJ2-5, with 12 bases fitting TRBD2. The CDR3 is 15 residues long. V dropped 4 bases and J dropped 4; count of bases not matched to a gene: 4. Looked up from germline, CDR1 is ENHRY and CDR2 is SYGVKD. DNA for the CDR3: TGTGCCATCAGTGCTAGCGGGAGGGCCGGAGAGACCCAGTACTTC. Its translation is CAISASGRAGETQYF.

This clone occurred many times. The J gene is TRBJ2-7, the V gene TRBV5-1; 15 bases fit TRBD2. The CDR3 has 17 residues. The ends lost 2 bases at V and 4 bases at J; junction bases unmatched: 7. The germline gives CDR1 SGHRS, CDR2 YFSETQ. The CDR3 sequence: CASSFVGLAGGRYEQYF. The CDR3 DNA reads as TGCGCCAGCAGCTTTGTAGGACTAGCGGGAGGGCGATACGAGCAGTACTTC.

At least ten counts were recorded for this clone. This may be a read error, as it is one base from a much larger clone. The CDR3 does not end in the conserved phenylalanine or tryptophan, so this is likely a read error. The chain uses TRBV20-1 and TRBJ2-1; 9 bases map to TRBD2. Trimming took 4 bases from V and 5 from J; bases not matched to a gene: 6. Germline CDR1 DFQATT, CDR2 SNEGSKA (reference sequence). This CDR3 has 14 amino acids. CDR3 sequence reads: CSATGSGRNNEQFL. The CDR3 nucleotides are TGCAGTGCTACGGGTAGCGGGAGAAACAATGAGCAGTTCCTC.

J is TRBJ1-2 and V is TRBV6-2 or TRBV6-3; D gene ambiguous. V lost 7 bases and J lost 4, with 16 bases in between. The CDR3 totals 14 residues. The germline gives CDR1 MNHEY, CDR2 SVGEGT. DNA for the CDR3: TGTGCCAGCACCAACGTGGGCCCAAGCTATGGCTACACCTTC. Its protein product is CASTNVGPSYGYTF.

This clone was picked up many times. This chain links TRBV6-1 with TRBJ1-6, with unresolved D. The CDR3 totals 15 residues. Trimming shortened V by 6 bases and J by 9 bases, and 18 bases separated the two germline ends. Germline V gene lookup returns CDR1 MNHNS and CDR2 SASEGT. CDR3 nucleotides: TGTGCCAGCAGACTTTCCGGGCCCATTTTTTCACCCCTCCACTTT. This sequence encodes CASRLSGPIFSPLHF.

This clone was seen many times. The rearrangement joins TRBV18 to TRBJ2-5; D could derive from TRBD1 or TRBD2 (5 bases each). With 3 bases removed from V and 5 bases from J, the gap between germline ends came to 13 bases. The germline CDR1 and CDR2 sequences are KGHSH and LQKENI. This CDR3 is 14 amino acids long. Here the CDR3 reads CASSPTADGETQYF. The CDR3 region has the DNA TGTGCCAGCTCACCGACAGCGGACGGGGAGACCCAGTACTTC.

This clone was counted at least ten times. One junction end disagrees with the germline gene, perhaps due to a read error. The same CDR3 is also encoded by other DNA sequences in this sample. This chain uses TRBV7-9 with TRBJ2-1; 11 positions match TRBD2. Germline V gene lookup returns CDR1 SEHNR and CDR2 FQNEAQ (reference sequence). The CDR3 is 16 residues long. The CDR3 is CASSLAGGLVSNEQFF. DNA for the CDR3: TGTGCCAGCAGTTTAGCGGGAGGGCTAGTCTCCAATGAGCAGTTCTTC.

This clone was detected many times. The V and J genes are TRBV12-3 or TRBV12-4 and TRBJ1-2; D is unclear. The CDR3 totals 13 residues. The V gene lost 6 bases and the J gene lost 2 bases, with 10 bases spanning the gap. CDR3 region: CASSPGPNYGYTF. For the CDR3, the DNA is TGTGCCAGCAGCCCCGGACCAAACTATGGCTACACCTTC.

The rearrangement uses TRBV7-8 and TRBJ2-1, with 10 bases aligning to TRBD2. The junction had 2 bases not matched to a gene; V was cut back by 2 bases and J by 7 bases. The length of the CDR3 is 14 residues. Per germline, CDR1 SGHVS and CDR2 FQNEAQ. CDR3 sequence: CASSLQLAGNEQFF. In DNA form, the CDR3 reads TGTGCCAGCAGCTTACAACTAGCGGGAAATGAGCAGTTCTTC.

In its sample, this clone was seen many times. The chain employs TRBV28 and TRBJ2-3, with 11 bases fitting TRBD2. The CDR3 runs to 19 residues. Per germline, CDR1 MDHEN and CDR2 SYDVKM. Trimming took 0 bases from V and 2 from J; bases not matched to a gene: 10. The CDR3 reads CASSLWGLAAPDLTDTQYF. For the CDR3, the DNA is TGTGCCAGCAGTTTATGGGGACTAGCGGCACCGGACCTCACAGATACGCAGTATTTT.